This T cell receptor (beta chain) was documented in a study of T cell responses to AZD1222 COVID-19 vaccine. Broader study findings: The study sampled repertoires only after the peak T cell response. Rises in breadth and depth of Spike-specific TCRs came after two AZD1222 doses.

About this clone itself: What it binds is unknown.

Generated by immunoSEQ multiplex PCR, the TCRdb table keeps only in-frame clones and is missing some. The profile shows approximately 120,000 clones, 70% to 85% of them singletons. Trimming stripped 3 bases from V and 3 bases from J, with 12 bases between. The CDR3 sequence is 14 residues long. CDR1 and CDR2 (germline): SGDLS, YYNGEE. The source was peripheral blood, collected 28 days after the second AZD1222 dose. V gene TRBV9 combines with J gene TRBJ1-2, with D uncertain. This receptor was identified in an adult who received the AZD1222 COVID-19 vaccine. CDR3 residues: CASSEAHGDYGYTF. The CDR3 DNA follows: TGTGCCAGCAGCGAAGCCCATGGAGACTATGGCTACACCTTC. Filled out from reference TRBV9 and TRBJ1-2, the complete variable domain reads DSGVTQTPKHLITATGQRVTLRCSPRSGDLSVYWYQQSLDQGLQFLIQYYNGEERAKGNILERFSAQQFPDLHSELNLSSLELGDSALYFCASSEAHGDYGYTFGSGTRLTVV.